The clone carrying this T cell receptor (beta chain) was counted many times. The target antigen is unknown. The source of the sample is a study of T cells in Graves' hyperthyroidism and ophthalmopathy. Points from the study as a whole: For ophthalmopathy, model prediction preceded onset by a median about 6.2 months.

Amplification yielded TCR beta CDR3 regions, with RNA transcripts as the source. With the HTBI primer set, the TCR CDR3 went through a first round of RT-PCR. A single record per CDR3 protein comes from TCRdb applying MiXCR to the multiplex PCR reads. The sample consists of approximately 590,000 distinct CDR3 sequences, around 14% of them appearing once. The sequencing input was blood. This TCR was sampled from a woman in her 30s with Graves' hyperthyroidism.

The CDR3 sequence is CATSRELAGDNEQFF. DNA for the CDR3: TGTGCCACCAGCAGAGAACTAGCGGGTGACAATGAGCAGTTCTTC. The chain recombines TRBV15 with TRBJ2-1; 9 bases match TRBD2. The trim removed 0 bases at V and 5 bases at J, leaving 2 bases unmatched. This CDR3 has 15 residues. Germline V gives CDR1 LNHNV, CDR2 YYDKDF (reference sequence).